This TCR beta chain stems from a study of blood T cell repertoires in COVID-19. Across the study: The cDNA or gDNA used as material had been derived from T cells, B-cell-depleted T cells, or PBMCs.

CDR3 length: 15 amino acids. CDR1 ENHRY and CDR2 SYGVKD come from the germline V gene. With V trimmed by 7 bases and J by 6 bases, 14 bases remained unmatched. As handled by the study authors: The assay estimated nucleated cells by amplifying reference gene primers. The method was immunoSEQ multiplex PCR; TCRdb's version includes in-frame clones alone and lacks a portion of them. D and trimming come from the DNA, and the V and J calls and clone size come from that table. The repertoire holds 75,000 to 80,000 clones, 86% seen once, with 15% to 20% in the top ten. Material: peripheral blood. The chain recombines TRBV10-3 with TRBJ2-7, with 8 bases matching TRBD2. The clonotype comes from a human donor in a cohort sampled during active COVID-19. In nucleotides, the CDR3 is TGTGCCATCACCCCCGACGCGGGAGGCCCTCGCGAGCAGTACTTC. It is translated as CAITPDAGGPREQYF.